The sequence of this T cell receptor beta chain was determined in a study of beta chain features in type 1 diabetes. Across the whole study: Healthy donors and patients showed comparable age, gender and cell yields. There were 107,917,701 sorted cells examined across all samples. Study-wide points: TCRB CDR3s were moderately but significantly shorter in Type 1 diabetes patients in all four CD4+ subsets. Any PCR bias toward short templates would affect both groups alike.

The investigators reverse transcribed all of the isolated RNA, so they sequenced expressed TCRB transcripts. Only in-frame clones appear in the TCRdb table, and some are missing; sequencing was by immunoSEQ multiplex PCR. The sample yields 350,000 to 450,000 clones, 10% to 15% seen once. This CDR3 is 13 amino acids long. In germline, CDR1 is SGHRS, CDR2 YFSETQ. V was pared by 5 bases and J by 7 bases, with 16 bases between. As regards this clone: Its specificity is not known.

Sorted CD4+ subsets: naive, central memory, regulatory, stem cell-like memory (CD45RO/CCR7/CD25/CD127/CD95/CD27 panel). What was sequenced was naive CD4+ T cells from blood. The J gene is TRBJ2-7, the V gene TRBV5-1; weak D call: TRBD1 (5 bases). This TCR came from a woman under 30 with type 1 diabetes. CDR3 sequence reads: CASSPPTPGEQYF. CDR3 bases: TGCGCCAGCAGTCCTCCCACTCCAGGGGAGCAGTACTTC.